This passage covers 7 T cell receptor beta chains from one sample sequenced in a study of T cell responses to AZD1222 COVID-19 vaccine. Only in-frame clones appear in the TCRdb table, and some are missing; sequencing was by immunoSEQ multiplex PCR. The repertoire includes roughly 84,000 clones, roughly nine tenths of them detected once, and approximately 1.4% sits in the top ten. Sequencing used peripheral blood, obtained on day 0 of AZD1222 vaccination. Source of these receptors: an adult in good health.

The chain couples TRBV6-5 to TRBJ1-4; no firm D call. V lost 2 bases to trimming and J lost 6 bases, with 7 bases between them. The CDR3 runs to 13 residues. CDR1 and CDR2 from the germline V gene are MNHEY and SVGAGI. CDR3 sequence reads: CASSYAAHEKLFF. The CDR3 DNA follows: TGTGCCAGCAGTTACGCGGCCCATGAAAAACTGTTTTTT.

This chain links TRBV7-8 with TRBJ1-2; 8 bases are a match to TRBD1. With V trimmed by 5 bases and J by 6 bases, 8 bases remained unmatched. The CDR3 consists of 14 residues. Germline CDR1 SGHVS, CDR2 FQNEAQ. The CDR3 nucleotides read TGTGCCAGCAGCCACGGACAGGGATCCGATGGCTACACCTTC. Residues: CASSHGQGSDGYTF.

The gene calls are TRBV11-3 and TRBJ2-2, with D perhaps matching TRBD2 (5 bases). Trimming removed 1 base from V and 2 bases from J, with 11 bases in between. The germline V gene encodes CDR1 SGHNT and CDR2 YENEEA. The CDR3 has 16 residues. The CDR3 is CASSLGRLYNTGELFF. The CDR3 nucleotides read TGTGCCAGCAGCTTAGGGAGACTATACAACACCGGGGAGCTGTTTTTT. The whole variable domain, remainder taken from reference TRBV11-3 and TRBJ2-2, is EAGVVQSPRYKIIEKKQPVAFWCNPISGHNTLYWYLQNLGQGPELLIRYENEEAVDDSQLPKDRFSAERLKGVDSTLKIQPAELGDSAVYLCASSLGRLYNTGELFFGEGSRLTVL.

This clone was detected once. CDR3 amino acids: CASSIGQGWIYGYTF. CDR3 nucleotide sequence: TGTGCCAGTAGTATAGGGCAGGGGTGGATCTATGGCTACACCTTC. The V gene is TRBV19, the J gene TRBJ1-2; possible D gene TRBD1, 6 bases. Germline CDR1 is LNHDA and CDR2 is SQIVND (reference sequence). The CDR3 has 15 amino acids. With 1 base removed from V and 4 bases from J, the gap between germline ends came to 13 bases.

The chain links TRBV6-4 to TRBJ1-5; maybe TRBD1 (5 bases). CDR3 length equals 14 residues. Germline CDR1 MRHNA, CDR2 SNTAGT. Trimming cost V 2 bases and J 7 bases, with 12 bases left between them. CDR3 bases: TGTGCCAGCAGTGACGATGGGGCGGAACAGCCCCAGCATTTT. It is translated as CASSDDGAEQPQHF.

The chain recombines TRBV6-6 with TRBJ1-1, with D uncertain. This CDR3 has 16 residues. Germline V CDR1 and CDR2: MNHNY, SVGAGI (reference sequence). The germline V and J ends were trimmed by 6 bases and 1 base, with 18 bases remaining between them. The DNA of the CDR3 is TGTGCCAGCAGCCCCCCTTCGGTGGGTGAGAACACTGAAGCTTTCTTT. It codes for CASSPPSVGENTEAFF.

This clone was found a few times. The chain uses TRBV7-9 and TRBJ1-2, with 8 bases identical to TRBD1. Trimming took 6 bases from V and 4 from J; bases not matched to a gene: 4. Looked up from germline, CDR1 is SEHNR and CDR2 is FQNEAQ (reference sequence). CDR3 length equals 13 residues. The CDR3 loop is CASRPGQAYGYTF. In nucleotides, the CDR3 is TGTGCCAGCAGGCCGGGACAGGCCTATGGCTACACCTTC.